These 17 T cell receptor beta chains were sequenced from one sample in a study of Ad26.COV2.S vaccination and SARS-CoV-2 variants. The data were produced by immunoSEQ multiplex PCR, yet TCRdb's version contains in-frame clones alone and is incomplete. Here the sample spans 400,000 or so clones, about 88% being singletons. The treatment denotes: some 19 received Ad26.COV2.S at low or high dose, single or two shots; about 5 received placebo; per-sample allocation not given. Following the first vaccine or placebo injection, samples were taken on day 63. This sample comprised peripheral blood, obtained in a trial of Ad26.COV2.S vaccine versus placebo. Receptors were obtained from a person between 18 and 65 years old who received the Ad26.COV2.S COVID-19 vaccine or a placebo.

This clone came up once. The chain couples TRBV7-9 to TRBJ2-2; D uncertain. V gave up 2 bases and J gave up 8 bases, with 12 bases separating them. Germline CDR1 and CDR2: SEHNR and FQNEAQ (reference sequence). This CDR3 spans 14 amino acids. CDR3 residues: CASSLQKAPGELFF. In DNA form, the CDR3 reads TGTGCCAGCAGCTTACAGAAAGCCCCGGGGGAGCTGTTTTTT.

The chain combines TRBV11-2 with TRBJ1-2; 8 bases are a match to TRBD1. J lost 5 bases, V lost 6 bases, and 11 bases had no gene match. CDR1 and CDR2 (germline): SGHAT, FQNNGV. The CDR3 covers 15 residues. The CDR3 nucleotides are TGTGCCAGCAGTTCAGTCAGGGGGCTAGAATATGGCTACACCTTC. Translating gives CASSSVRGLEYGYTF.

The genes are TRBV21-1 and TRBJ2-5; TRBD1, the table's D call, was not compared with the DNA. TRBV21-1 is a documented pseudogene. This CDR3 spans 12 amino acids. CDR3 sequence reads: CASSKDTKTQYF. The CDR3 nucleotides are TGTGCCAGCAGCAAAGACACGAAGACCCAGTACTTC.

The chain joins TRBV10-3 to TRBJ1-1; no firm D call. The CDR3 has 13 residues. Trimming shortened V by 6 bases and J by 1 base, and 9 bases separated the two germline ends. Germline CDR1 and CDR2: ENHRY and SYGVKD. The CDR3 DNA reads as TGTGCCATCAGAGGTCACACGAACACTGAAGCTTTCTTT. Its translation: CAIRGHTNTEAFF.

The chain couples TRBV5-1 to TRBJ1-3; D is perhaps TRBD1 (6 bases). The CDR3 contains 14 residues. V lost 2 bases, J lost 4 bases, and 10 bases lay in between. Germline values: CDR1 SGHRS, CDR2 YFSETQ. CDR3 DNA sequence: TGCGCCAGCAGCTTTGCAGGGACAGGAAACACCATATATTTT. This translates into CASSFAGTGNTIYF.

V and J are TRBV7-9 and TRBJ1-1; D possibly corresponds to TRBD1 (5 bases). V lost 5 bases and J 0 bases, leaving 16 bases between the germline ends. The germline V gene encodes CDR1 SEHNR and CDR2 FQNEAQ (reference sequence). CDR3 length: 16 amino acids. The CDR3, as DNA: TGTGCCAGCAGCCCCAGGGAAGGGTATATGAACACTGAAGCTTTCTTT. Translating gives CASSPREGYMNTEAFF. Based on the CDR3 plus reference TRBV7-9 and TRBJ1-1, the full variable domain is DTGVSQNPRHKITKRGQNVTFRCDPISEHNRLYWYRQTLGQGPEFLTYFQNEAQLEKSRLLSDRFSAERPKGSFSTLEIQRTEQGDSAMYLCASSPREGYMNTEAFFGQGTRLTVV.

The chain uses TRBV5-6 and TRBJ1-2; D is perhaps TRBD1 (6 bases). V lost 2 bases to trimming and J lost 4 bases, with 15 bases between them. The CDR3 is 15 residues long. The germline CDR1 and CDR2 sequences are SGHDT and YYEEEE. CDR3 in amino acids: CASSFGQSVIYGYTF. The CDR3 DNA follows: TGTGCCAGCAGCTTCGGACAGAGTGTGATCTATGGCTACACCTTC.

The chain employs TRBV12-3 or TRBV12-4 and TRBJ2-7; the D is unclear. CDR3 size: 10 residues. V lost 9 bases and J 4 bases, leaving 7 bases between the germline ends. The CDR3 nucleotides are TGTGCCAGAGACCCATACGAGCAGTACTTC. Translating it yields CARDPYEQYF.

J is TRBJ2-3 and V is TRBV6-5; no clear D gene. Germline assignment: CDR1 MNHEY and CDR2 SVGAGI. Trimming stripped 0 bases from V and 0 bases from J, with 10 bases between. The length of the CDR3 is 16 residues. The CDR3 bases are TGTGCCAGCAGTTACTCGATTCAGTTCAGCACAGATACGCAGTATTTT. Encoded protein: CASSYSIQFSTDTQYF.

The chain couples TRBV21-1 to TRBJ2-5; the D call of TRBD1 is as the table states it, not checked on the DNA. TRBV21-1 is a known pseudogene. The CDR3 is made up of 15 amino acids. Here the CDR3 DNA reads TGTGCCAGCACCTATCCGGGACAGGGGCAAGAGACCCAGTACTTC. As protein: CASTYPGQGQETQYF.

CDR3 amino acids: CASSPGGGYTF. CDR3 nucleotide sequence: TGTGCCAGCAGCCCCGGCGGTGGCTACACCTTC. V usage is TRBV13 and J usage is TRBJ1-2; D is unresolved. V dropped 5 bases and J dropped 7 bases, with 8 bases sitting between them. This CDR3 contains 11 residues. Germline values: CDR1 PRHDT, CDR2 FYEKMQ (reference sequence).

This clone was picked up one time. The chain uses TRBV6-5 and TRBJ1-3; no reliable D call. Trimming stripped 7 bases from V and 2 bases from J, with 9 bases between. CDR3 length: 13 residues. Germline CDR1 is MNHEY and CDR2 is SVGAGI. CDR3 nucleotides: TGTGCCAGCATCCCAGTGGCTGGAAACACCATATATTTT. Translating gives CASIPVAGNTIYF.

The CDR3 DNA is TGTGCCAGCAGCAAATCATACAGGGAGAATGAAAAACTGTTTTTT. It specifies CASSKSYRENEKLFF. The chain combines TRBV7-2 with TRBJ1-4; the D gene is possibly TRBD1 (6 bases). Per germline, CDR1 SGHTA and CDR2 FQGNSA. The V end lost 5 bases, the J end lost 5 bases, and 15 bases lay between the germline ends. The CDR3 contains 15 residues.

The J gene is TRBJ2-7, the V gene TRBV2; no firm D call. Trimming left V 3 bases short and J 5 bases short, with 2 bases between. This CDR3 region has 10 residues. The germline gives CDR1 SNHLY, CDR2 FYNNEI. The CDR3 nucleotides read TGTGCCAGCAGTGAGAACGAGCAGTACTTC. It encodes CASSENEQYF.

This clone was seen at least ten times. V and J are TRBV4-2 and TRBJ2-7; 12 bases agree with TRBD2. Germline-derived CDR1 and CDR2 are LGHNA and YNFKEQ. The CDR3 covers 18 residues. J lost 0 bases, V lost 0 bases, and 6 bases had no gene match. This chain's CDR3 is CASSQDRTSGTSSYEQYF. The CDR3 DNA sequence: TGTGCCAGCAGCCAAGATAGGACTAGCGGGACCAGCTCCTACGAGCAGTACTTC.

The V call is TRBV20-1, the J call TRBJ2-7; 7 bases align to TRBD2. This CDR3 spans 11 amino acids. Germline CDR1 DFQATT, CDR2 SNEGSKA (reference sequence). With 6 bases clipped from V and 3 bases from J, the junction kept 2 bases outside the gene matches. For the CDR3, the DNA is TGCAGTGCCAAGCGGGGCTACGAGCAGTACTTC. This encodes CSAKRGYEQYF.

This rearrangement joins TRBV11-3 to TRBJ1-6; TRBD1 matches at 10 bases. The germline CDR1 and CDR2 sequences are SGHNT and YENEEA. Germline trimming cut 1 base from V and 6 bases from J; bases unmatched to any gene: 3. The CDR3 sequence is 16 residues long. The chain's CDR3 is CASSLGQGASNSPLHF. The CDR3 bases are TGTGCCAGCAGCTTAGGACAGGGGGCCTCTAATTCACCCCTCCACTTT.